These T cell receptor beta chains were read from a single sample in a study of technical replicates of blood from a handful of donors. Profiling relied on immunoSEQ multiplex PCR, and the TCRdb table lists in-frame clones only, not all of them. The sample records under 90,000 clones, 96% being singletons. Sequenced: T cells isolated from PBMCs. The source of these receptors is a human donor in good health. The CDR3 runs from the conserved cysteine through the conserved F or W. The order of the fields is J gene, V gene, CDR3 length, CDR3 protein.

TRBJ2-1	TRBV5-1	14	CASSSRSSYNEQFF
TRBJ2-5	TRBV7-9	14	CASSSMGAKETQYF
TRBJ2-1	TRBV4-1	17	CASSQGTVSGGDNEQFF
TRBJ2-7	TRBV7-6	14	CASSLGQDSYEQYF
TRBJ1-1	TRBV4-1	14	CASSQVLWGVQAFF
TRBJ1-6	TRBV9	12	CASSRDRAPLHF
TRBJ2-5	TRBV2	13	CASGGDSQETQYF
TRBJ2-5	TRBV25-1	13	CASSERSQETQYF
TRBJ2-7	TRBV10-1	20	CASSEYSRTGGSGAPYEQYF
TRBJ2-5	TRBV29-1	14	CSVQPGQGIETQYF
TRBJ2-7	TRBV11-2	17	CASSLISGAGRTREQYF
TRBJ2-3	TRBV2	13	CASVGTSGNTQYF
TRBJ1-6	TRBV11-3	16	CASSSYFRGLSSPLHF
TRBJ2-1	TRBV7-9	13	CASSPDYSHEQFF
TRBJ2-7	TRBV7-6	14	CASSSTYRSYEQYF
TRBJ1-4	TRBV25-1	15	CASSESDRLNEKLFF
TRBJ2-2	TRBV6-1	19	CASSVPRRGGRSNTGELFF
TRBJ2-7	TRBV6-6	15	CASSYGGTGAYEQYF
TRBJ2-1	TRBV29-1	16	CSVEEVERGTYNEQFF
TRBJ2-7	TRBV12-5	13	CASGLGTGAEQYF
TRBJ2-7	TRBV10-2	13	CASLTGKTYEQYF
TRBJ2-3	TRBV9	19	CASSAGLAGGLEPSDTQYF
TRBJ2-7	TRBV28	16	CASSLIRWGRGYEQYF
TRBJ1-1	TRBV7-9	15	CASSFVRQGVPEAFF
TRBJ1-2	TRBV30	13	CAWSVLGVYGYTF
TRBJ1-2	TRBV9	14	CASSEGGAFYGYTF
TRBJ2-5	TRBV27	17	CATKSRDRGRGQETQYF
TRBJ2-5	TRBV4-1	17	CASSQEPGLAGVETQYF